This T cell receptor (beta chain) originates from a study of shared clonotypes between healthy human individuals. Profiled with immunoSEQ multiplex PCR; TCRdb holds only in-frame clones, not every one. This table holds 550,000 to 650,000 clones, 95% to 97% found once. Germline V gene data show CDR1 as MDHEN and CDR2 as SYDVKM. V was clipped by 1 base and J by 0 bases, with 9 bases between them. CDR3 length: 16 amino acids. CD8 cells regarded as naive lacked CD45RO, were positively chosen for CCR7, and omitted terminally differentiated effector memory CD45RA+ cells. The TCR originated in a woman aged 25 to 39 in good health. The J gene is TRBJ1-4, the V gene TRBV28; perhaps TRBD1 as D (5 bases). Sequencing was performed on naive CD8+ T cells sorted from blood. The CDR3 spells CASSLFLTATNEKLFF. CDR3 bases: TGTGCCAGCAGTTTATTCTTGACAGCAACTAATGAAAAACTGTTTTTT.